Below, 18 T cell receptor beta chains from the same sample are listed, as sequenced in a study of T cell changes during pregnancy in multiple sclerosis. Using immunoSEQ multiplex PCR, the repertoire was profiled, and TCRdb retains in-frame clones only, with some absent. The profile shows some 60,000 clones, 90% to 95% of them singletons. The source was peripheral blood, collected after pregnancy. These receptors came from a female donor with multiple sclerosis, enrolled in a pregnancy study.

This rearrangement joins TRBV25-1 to TRBJ2-1; perhaps TRBD2 as D (7 bases). Germline V gene lookup returns CDR1 MGHDK and CDR2 SYGVNS. The V gene lost 7 bases and the J gene lost 6 bases, with 19 bases spanning the gap. The CDR3 runs 15 residues. The CDR3 is CASTNPGGLGNEQFF. CDR3 bases: TGTGCCAGCACCAACCCGGGGGGCTTAGGCAATGAGCAGTTCTTC. The whole variable domain, filled in from reference TRBV25-1 and TRBJ2-1, reads EADIYQTPRYLVIGTGKKITLECSQTMGHDKMYWYQQDPGMELHLIHYSYGVNSTEKGDLSSESTVSRIRTEHFPLTLESARPSHTSQYLCASTNPGGLGNEQFFGPGTRLTVL.

The rearrangement uses TRBV7-9 and TRBJ2-5; 9 nucleotides line up with TRBD1. V was pared by 5 bases and J by 4 bases, with 8 bases of the junction left unmatched. Germline V gene lookup returns CDR1 SEHNR and CDR2 FQNEAQ (reference sequence). The CDR3 loop spans 15 amino acids. For the CDR3, the DNA is TGTGCCAGCAGCCCGACGACAGGGGGTGTAGAGACCCAGTACTTC. As protein: CASSPTTGGVETQYF.

The chain couples TRBV5-1 to TRBJ2-7; 11 bases fit TRBD1. The CDR3 has 15 residues. Germline V gives CDR1 SGHRS, CDR2 YFSETQ. Trimming removed 3 bases from V and 3 bases from J; junction bases left unmatched: 5. The CDR3 nucleotides are TGCGCCAGCAGCTCCGGACAGGGGGCACTCTACGAGCAGTACTTC. The encoded protein is CASSSGQGALYEQYF.

V gene TRBV6-1 combines with J gene TRBJ1-1; D is possibly TRBD1 (5 bases). The CDR3 covers 13 residues. Per the germline V gene, CDR1 is MNHNS and CDR2 is SASEGT. Trimming removed 7 bases at V and 1 base at J, with 10 bases between. Written as DNA, the CDR3 is TGTGCCAGCATCCTGACAGAGAACACTGAAGCTTTCTTT. This translates into CASILTENTEAFF.

The chain combines TRBV7-2 with TRBJ2-7; D is perhaps TRBD2 (6 bases). CDR3 length: 15 residues. The V gene lost 1 base and the J gene lost 4 bases, with 14 bases spanning the gap. Germline CDR1 and CDR2: SGHTA and FQGNSA. The DNA of the CDR3 is TGTGCCAGCAGCTTAGATCGGGGGAAGGCATACGAGCAGTACTTC. It is translated as CASSLDRGKAYEQYF.

This chain joins TRBV11-2 and TRBJ1-3, with no clear D. V was trimmed by 4 bases and J by 0 bases, leaving 19 bases between them. Germline lookup yields CDR1 SGHAT and CDR2 FQNNGV. CDR3 length: 18 amino acids. The DNA for the CDR3 is TGTGCCAGCAGCTCTAAACCCTCCCTAGGTGCCTCTGGAAACACCATATATTTT. Residues: CASSSKPSLGASGNTIYF.

The chain has TRBV6-6 and TRBJ2-6, with 7 bases matching TRBD1. CDR3 length: 16 amino acids. CDR1 MNHNY and CDR2 SVGAGI come from the germline V gene (reference sequence). The V gene end was trimmed by 4 bases and the J gene end by 2 bases; junction bases not matched to a gene: 5. CDR3 residues: CASSWKTGAGANVLTF. CDR3 bases: TGTGCCAGCAGTTGGAAAACAGGGGCTGGGGCCAACGTCCTGACTTTC.

V gene TRBV9 combines with J gene TRBJ2-3; D is uncertain. Trimming pared 0 bases from V and 5 bases from J, leaving 13 bases between. CDR1 is SGDLS, CDR2 YYNGEE, per germline. The CDR3 length is 15 residues. The CDR3 is CASSVEPEARDTQYF. For the CDR3, the DNA is TGTGCCAGCAGCGTAGAGCCCGAAGCGAGAGATACGCAGTATTTT.

V gene TRBV4-3 combines with J gene TRBJ2-2; D not certain. CDR1 is LGHNA and CDR2 is YSLEER in the germline V gene. Between the trimmed V and J ends, which lost 0 bases and 6 bases, there was a span of 8 bases. The CDR3 runs 14 residues. The CDR3 DNA is TGCGCCAGCAGCCAAGATTGGGCATCCGGGGAGCTGTTTTTT. Its translation: CASSQDWASGELFF.

The chain links TRBV4-3 to TRBJ2-2; D gene unclear. V was shortened by 0 bases and J by 4 bases, with 9 bases between the two germline ends. CDR1 LGHNA and CDR2 YSLEER come from the germline V gene. This CDR3 comprises 15 residues. CDR3 coding DNA: TGCGCCAGCAGCCAAGATGTAGCTACCACCGGGGAGCTGTTTTTT. This translates into CASSQDVATTGELFF.

The chain recombines TRBV5-4 with TRBJ1-1; TRBD1 agrees at 7 bases. The CDR3 extends over 15 amino acids. CDR1 is SGHNT and CDR2 is YYREEE in the germline V gene (reference sequence). The J segment lost 1 base and the V segment lost 2 bases, leaving 5 bases of the junction unmatched. The CDR3 loop is CASSLRQGTNTEAFF. For the CDR3, the DNA is TGTGCCAGCAGCTTAAGACAGGGAACGAACACTGAAGCTTTCTTT.

The chain uses TRBV7-2 and TRBJ2-5; 11 bases match TRBD1. In germline, CDR1 is SGHTA, CDR2 FQGNSA. The CDR3 consists of 15 residues. V lost 6 bases, J lost 4 bases, and 7 bases stayed unmatched. The CDR3 coding sequence is TGTGCCAGCAGACTAGGACAGGGGGCTGGAGAGACCCAGTACTTC. It yields the protein CASRLGQGAGETQYF.

The chain couples TRBV4-3 to TRBJ1-2; a weak D match, TRBD1 (5 bases). Germline values: CDR1 LGHNA, CDR2 YSLEER. CDR3 length: 16 residues. V dropped 0 bases and J dropped 7 bases, with 18 bases sitting between them. DNA for the CDR3: TGCGCCAGCAGCCAAGATCTCGGGGGTAGGGCAACTGGCTACACCTTC. It translates to CASSQDLGGRATGYTF.

The chain carries TRBV7-9 and TRBJ2-7; 9 positions match TRBD1. The CDR3 totals 14 residues. With V trimmed by 5 bases and J by 5 bases, 7 bases remained unmatched. Germline values: CDR1 SEHNR, CDR2 FQNEAQ (reference sequence). The CDR3 reads CASSLTGGRDEQYF. DNA of the CDR3: TGTGCCAGCAGCCTGACAGGGGGGCGAGACGAGCAGTACTTC. Supplemented by reference TRBV7-9 and TRBJ2-7, the full variable domain reads DTGVSQNPRHKITKRGQNVTFRCDPISEHNRLYWYRQTLGQGPEFLTYFQNEAQLEKSRLLSDRFSAERPKGSFSTLEIQRTEQGDSAMYLCASSLTGGRDEQYFGPGTRLTVT.

The rearrangement links TRBV6-5 to TRBJ1-6, with 7 bases matching TRBD1. The CDR3 totals 15 residues. V was pared by 6 bases and J by 6 bases, with 8 bases of the junction left unmatched. CDR1 is MNHEY and CDR2 is SVGAGI in the germline V gene. DNA for the CDR3: TGTGCCAGCAGACTATCGGGACAGTCTAATTCACCCCTCCACTTT. Protein sequence: CASRLSGQSNSPLHF.

This clone was recorded a few times. The chain is built from TRBV5-6 and TRBJ2-7; 9 nucleotides agree with TRBD1. CDR3 length: 16 amino acids. The V gene's germline CDR1 is SGHDT and CDR2 YYEEEE. Germline trimming cut 4 bases from V and 5 bases from J; bases unmatched to any gene: 13. The CDR3 DNA follows: TGTGCCAGCAGCCAAACACCGGGACAGGGTACCCACGAGCAGTACTTC. Protein: CASSQTPGQGTHEQYF.

This sequence joins TRBV29-1 and TRBJ1-2; 9 bases are a match to TRBD1. J was trimmed by 7 bases and V by 7 bases; bases with no gene match: 7. CDR1 is SQVTM and CDR2 is ANQGSEA in the germline V gene. CDR3 size: 12 residues. The CDR3 is CSDEGQGPGYTF. In nucleotides, the CDR3 is TGCAGCGACGAGGGACAGGGCCCTGGCTACACCTTC.

The J gene is TRBJ1-4, the V gene TRBV29-1; weak D call: TRBD1 (6 bases). The CDR3 runs to 13 residues. V was shortened by 4 bases and J by 10 bases, with 16 bases between the two germline ends. Germline lookup yields CDR1 SQVTM and CDR2 ANQGSEA. The CDR3 sequence: CSVVFQGSAKLFF. As DNA, the CDR3 is TGCAGCGTTGTGTTCCAGGGGAGCGCAAAACTGTTTTTT.